These T cell receptor beta chains were read from a single sample in a study of CD8 T cell repertoires and HIV-1 epitope variants. The assay was immunoSEQ multiplex PCR, and TCRdb's table has in-frame clones only and misses some. The data show under 6,000 clones, with about 60% seen just once and less than 50% held by the top ten. No cognate antigen is known for these TCRs. Sequencing was done on a sample of cultured CD8+ T cells derived from PBMCs. The receptors were gathered from a male donor with HIV. Each CDR3 is given without its conserved first and last residue. The order of the fields is V gene, clone size, CDR3 protein. Where a row states a size, it is once, few, many or the class of an expanded clone; other rows omit it.

TRBV19 NA ASSRDSYNEQF
TRBV27 NA ASSEGGTLNEQF
TRBV11-1 once ASSSDTLNTEAF
TRBV13 hyperexpanded ASSSAGIDQETQY
TRBV7-2 NA ASSPTLAGANNEQF
TRBV25-1 NA ASSETVKGETQY
TRBV27 NA ASSPNKAGEGEKLF
TRBV11-1 once ASSLTSTSGGPSGEQY
TRBV15 once ATSRDPTGLADLPHYEQY
TRBV7-9 NA ASSLGQGLH
TRBV2 few ASSMDRETEAF
TRBV28 NA ASKLMGQWDSPLH
TRBV5-6 few ASSFRGGRQPQH
TRBV4-1 NA ASSLQGSGELF